This T cell receptor (beta chain) was sequenced during a study of T cells in Graves' hyperthyroidism and ophthalmopathy. In the study overall: Peripheral blood specimens were obtained at initial diagnosis, prior to any treatment.

Regarding this clonotype: Antigen specificity is unknown.

Study results and limitations: Also found in blood were most expanded thyroid clonotypes above 0.001. A 13 V-J signature model discriminated ophthalmopathy versus stable hyperthyroidism.

Germline V lookup: CDR1 LGHDT, CDR2 YNNKEL (reference sequence). This CDR3 has 14 amino acids. Trimming removed 4 bases from V and 6 bases from J, with 13 bases in between. The study included ophthalmopathy patients with Clinical Activity Score at least 3, NOSPECS grade at least 4 and duration under 3 months. Researchers amplified the TCR beta CDR3 regions from RNA transcripts. The HTBI primer set served for first-round RT-PCR of the TCR CDR3. TCRdb recomputed calls from the multiplex PCR reads with MiXCR, one row per CDR3 protein. The table includes 500,000 to 650,000 distinct CDR3 sequences, under 20% detected once.

The specimen was blood. This rearrangement joins TRBV3-1 to TRBJ2-4; tentative D call: TRBD2 (5 bases). The source of this sequence is a woman aged 18 to 35 with Graves' ophthalmopathy. As DNA, the CDR3 is TGTGCCAGCAGCCCCGGTCGGGCGGGAAACATTCAGTACTTC. Its protein product is CASSPGRAGNIQYF. Full variable domain (missing parts from reference TRBV3-1 and TRBJ2-4): DTAVSQTPKYLVTQMGNDKSIKCEQNLGHDTMYWYKQDSKKFLKIMFSYNNKELIINETVPNRFSPKSPDKAHLNLHINSLELGDSAVYFCASSPGRAGNIQYFGAGTRLSVL.